This T cell receptor (beta chain) was captured by sequencing in a study of beta chain features in type 1 diabetes. Germline V CDR1 and CDR2: SGHNT, YYREEE (reference sequence). This CDR3 region has 12 residues. The V gene lost 3 bases and the J gene lost 12 bases, with 13 bases spanning the gap. The isolated RNA, all of it, was reverse transcribed, so expressed TCRB transcripts were what got sequenced. An average of approximately 4 million reads was obtained for naive, central memory and regulatory T cell samples. Sequencing used immunoSEQ multiplex PCR; TCRdb keeps in-frame clones, though not all of them. The data contain fewer than 250,000 clones, 68% of them singletons. Overall study results and limits: At VDJ recombination sites, type 1 diabetes patients had fewer insertions and more deleted nucleotides. Equally in patients and controls, shorter templates might have been favored by PCR. Whether HLA type affects TCRB rearrangement stayed undetermined in the present work.

Regarding this clone: Its antigen remains unknown.

The clonotype comes from a man aged 25-45 years in good health. The sample comprised naive CD4+ T cells from blood. J is TRBJ2-1 and V is TRBV5-4; tentatively, D is TRBD1 (5 bases). CDR3 residues: CASSSQGVGQFF. In nucleotides, the CDR3 is TGTGCCAGCAGCTCTCAGGGTGTTGGGCAGTTCTTC.